This T cell receptor (beta chain) emerged from a study of identical twins. The donors were all healthy and Caucasian. Each CDR3 protein is one row after TCRdb ran MiXCR on the 5' RACE reads. The top ten hold about 3% of the sample, which has some 270,000 distinct CDR3 sequences, roughly 8.7% seen once. This CDR3 spans 16 amino acids. Germline CDR1 SGDLS, CDR2 YYNGEE. The V segment lost 4 bases and the J segment 0 bases; nucleotides outside the gene matches: 8. Study outcomes and limitations: Insertion counts were lower in abundant cord blood beta clonotypes, a trend that memory repertoires did not show.

This clonotype showed up many times. No antigen is known for it. These data also featured in a second study, about yellow fever vaccine responses in identical twins.

This sequence joins TRBV9 and TRBJ2-3; 7 bases fit TRBD2. This TCR was sampled from a woman under 30 in good health. The sample comprised CD8+ T cells sorted from blood. As DNA, the CDR3 is TGTGCCAGCAGCTCTCGAGCGGGGTATAGCACAGATACGCAGTATTTT. Its translation: CASSSRAGYSTDTQYF.